The rows below give T cell receptor beta chains drawn from one sample of a study of cytomegalovirus exposure and HLA in healthy donors. The assay was immunoSEQ multiplex PCR, and TCRdb's table has in-frame clones only and misses some. The sample has some 320,000 clones, about 85% seen once; the top ten hold approximately 1.1%. Input material: PBMCs. These receptors were obtained from a woman in her 30s in good health and CMV-seropositive. CDR3s include the opening cysteine and the closing phenylalanine or tryptophan. D genes are given only for firm matches. Not all rows give a size; the values are once, few, many and, for expanded clones, a class.

j_call v_call d_call clone_size cdr3_nt cdr3_aa
TRBJ2-7 TRBV27 . . TGTGCCAGCAGCCCGGGACTTGTAATCTACGAGCAGTACTTC CASSPGLVIYEQYF
TRBJ2-2 TRBV2 TRBD1 few TGTGCCAGCAAAGCGGTGGGACAGGACACCGGGGAGCTGTTTTTT CASKAVGQDTGELFF
TRBJ1-5 TRBV5-6 TRBD1 . TGTGCCAGCAGCTTGTGGGCGACAGGGCGCAATCAGCCCCAGCATTTT CASSLWATGRNQPQHF
TRBJ1-5 TRBV11-1 . . TGTGCCAGCAGCCCCACCCGACAATATAGCAATCAGCCCCAGCATTTT CASSPTRQYSNQPQHF
TRBJ2-1 TRBV11-3 TRBD1 . TGTGCCAGCAGCCCAGGGGGATTTATGGACAATGAGCAGTTCTTC CASSPGGFMDNEQFF
TRBJ1-4 TRBV7-2 . . TGTGCCAGCAGCTTAGCGACAGTGCCTAATGAAAAACTGTTTTTT CASSLATVPNEKLFF
TRBJ1-2 TRBV1 . . TGCACCAGCAGCCAAGTCGGGACAGGGTATTATGGCTACACCTTC CTSSQVGTGYYGYTF
TRBJ2-7 TRBV27 . . TGTGCCAGCAGTCCTATACCTCCGGGACGGGAAAAAACCTACGAGCAGTACTTC CASSPIPPGREKTYEQYF
TRBJ2-1 TRBV2 TRBD2 once TGTGCCAGCAGAGCCGGGACTAGAGGCTCCTACAATGAGCAGTTCTTC CASRAGTRGSYNEQFF
TRBJ1-1 TRBV29-1 TRBD1 once TGCAGCGCACTCCGAGGACAGGGCTCCATGAACACTGAAGCTTTCTTT CSALRGQGSMNTEAFF
TRBJ2-5 TRBV29-1 . . TGCAGCGTTGTGGGCGGGGCAGAGACCCAGTACTTC CSVVGGAETQYF
TRBJ2-7 TRBV29-1 . . TGCAGCGGTCGAACGGGACCCTACGAGCAGTACTTC CSGRTGPYEQYF
TRBJ2-7 TRBV6-6 TRBD1 . TGTGCCAGCAGAATGGGACAGGGCTACGAGCAGTACTTC CASRMGQGYEQYF
TRBJ2-7 TRBV7-9 TRBD2 . TGTGCCAGCAGCCCAGTCTCTCTTGGCGGGAGCACCGGGTACGAGCAGTACTTC CASSPVSLGGSTGYEQYF
TRBJ2-3 TRBV4-1 . . TGCGCCAGCAGCCAAGCGGGAGGCACAGATACGCAGTATTTT CASSQAGGTDTQYF
TRBJ2-7 TRBV23-1 TRBD1 . TGCGCCAGCAGTCCAGGACAGGGAGACTACGAGCAGTACTTC CASSPGQGDYEQYF
TRBJ2-7 TRBV7-9 . . TGTGCCAGCAGCCCCAAGGGCCCCTACGAGCAGTACTTC CASSPKGPYEQYF
TRBJ1-4 TRBV27 . once TGTGCCAGCAGTTTATTAGGGGAGAATAATGAAAAACTGTTTTTT CASSLLGENNEKLFF
TRBJ2-3 TRBV5-1 . . TGCGCCAGCAGCTTGGTGGGGGATACGCAGTATTTT CASSLVGDTQYF
TRBJ1-4 TRBV5-1 TRBD1 . TGCGCCAGCAGCCGCCGACAGGGAGCTAATGAAAAACTGTTTTTT CASSRRQGANEKLFF
TRBJ2-2 TRBV30 . . TGTGCCTGGATGGTCGGAAGAAAAGACACCGGGGAGCTGTTTTTT CAWMVGRKDTGELFF
TRBJ1-6 TRBV7-6 TRBD1 few TGTGCCAGCAGCACCCGAGGACAGGGGCGTTCACCCCTCCACTTT CASSTRGQGRSPLHF
TRBJ2-7 TRBV6-1 . . TGTGCCAGCAGTGAAACCCCAGGGTACGAGCAGTACTTC CASSETPGYEQYF
TRBJ1-5 TRBV6-5 . . TGTGCCAGCAGTCAACGGGGGGGTTTCGAGCCCCAGCATTTT CASSQRGGFEPQHF
TRBJ2-3 TRBV15 . . TGTGCCACCAGCAGAGCCCTGAGAGATACGCAGTATTTT CATSRALRDTQYF
TRBJ2-7 TRBV2 TRBD1 . TGTGCCAGCAGTGCAGGGGGCCCTTCCTACGAGCAGTACTTC CASSAGGPSYEQYF
TRBJ2-7 TRBV7-9 . . TGTGCCAGCAGCTTATCGCCATTGTCTGGACCGGGTCAGGACCACGAGCAGTACTTC CASSLSPLSGPGQDHEQYF
TRBJ2-7 TRBV5-8 TRBD1 . TGTGCCAGCAGCGATCGACAGGGTGGTGTGCCGTACGAGCAGTACTTC CASSDRQGGVPYEQYF
TRBJ2-5 TRBV15 . . TGTGCCACCAGCAGAGGCAAACAGGAGACCCAGTACTTC CATSRGKQETQYF
TRBJ1-2 TRBV27 TRBD1 . TGTGCCAGCAGTCAAACAGGGGGCGTTGTCTATGGCTACACCTTC CASSQTGGVVYGYTF
TRBJ2-3 TRBV7-9 . . TGTGCCAGCAGCTTGAACTTACAGGCCCGCACAGATACGCAGTATTTT CASSLNLQARTDTQYF
TRBJ1-2 TRBV28 . . TGTGCCAGCAGTTTAGGGACACCAGAGGGGGGCTACACCTTC CASSLGTPEGGYTF
TRBJ2-7 TRBV4-1 TRBD2 . TGCGCCAGCAGCCCCCCGGGACTAGCGGGAGGATCCTACGAGCAGTACTTC CASSPPGLAGGSYEQYF
TRBJ1-1 TRBV5-6 TRBD1 . TGTGCCAGCGGACACAGGGGGCCGAACACTGAAGCTTTCTTT CASGHRGPNTEAFF
TRBJ1-4 TRBV9 . . TGTGCCAGCAGCGTAGGTGCAACTAATGAAAAACTGTTTTTT CASSVGATNEKLFF
TRBJ1-3 TRBV30 . . TGTGCCTGGGGGAATGGAAACACCATATATTTT CAWGNGNTIYF
TRBJ1-1 TRBV6-5 TRBD1 . TGTGCCAGCAGTTACGGGGACAGTGACACTGAAGCTTTCTTT CASSYGDSDTEAFF
TRBJ2-3 TRBV11-3 TRBD2 once TGTGCCAGCAGCAACCCCCGTGGGCAGGGACGGGAGGGGGATACGCAGTATTTT CASSNPRGQGREGDTQYF
TRBJ2-2 TRBV5-1 TRBD2 . TGCGCCAGCAGCTTGGATCGGCGGGGGGATCTGAACACCGGGGAGCTGTTTTTT CASSLDRRGDLNTGELFF
TRBJ2-7 TRBV7-2 TRBD1 . TGTGCCAGCAGCTGGTCGACAGGGGGCACCTACGAGCAGTACTTC CASSWSTGGTYEQYF
TRBJ2-5 TRBV5-1 TRBD2 . TGCGCCAGCAGCCAACCGGAGGTGGGGGGGGAGACCCAGTACTTC CASSQPEVGGETQYF
TRBJ1-1 TRBV5-1 . . TGCGCCAGCAGCTTGGAACAGGGGAACACTGAAGCTTTCTTT CASSLEQGNTEAFF
TRBJ2-3 TRBV9 . . TGTGCCAGCAGCCCGCAAGGGGGGAATACGCAGTATTTT CASSPQGGNTQYF
TRBJ2-5 TRBV5-1 TRBD1 . TGCGCCAGCAGACAAACAGGGGGCAAAGAGACCCAGTACTTC CASRQTGGKETQYF
TRBJ1-4 TRBV19 . . TGTGCCAGTAGTATTGCCGTGGCAGGGCGACTGTTTTTT CASSIAVAGRLFF
TRBJ1-3 TRBV7-9 . few TGTGCCAGCAGCTTATTATTGATGAGGGGTGCGGACACCATATATTTT CASSLLLMRGADTIYF
TRBJ1-5 TRBV28 . . TGTGCCAGCAGGATCACAGGTCGGCCCCAGCATTTT CASRITGRPQHF
TRBJ2-1 TRBV6-4 TRBD2 . TGTGCCAGCAGTGTTACGGGGGGGGATGTTAATGAGCAGTTCTTC CASSVTGGDVNEQFF
TRBJ1-5 TRBV6-1 . . TGTGCCAGCAGTGAAGCGCTTACCATAACCCATAATCAGCCCCAGCATTTT CASSEALTITHNQPQHF
TRBJ1-2 TRBV28 . . TGTGCCAGCAGCCAAAGGACAGCCTATGGCTACACCTTC CASSQRTAYGYTF
TRBJ2-7 TRBV4-1 TRBD2 . TGCGCCAGCAGCCAAGTTGGGACTAGATTGGTTGAGCAGTACTTC CASSQVGTRLVEQYF
TRBJ1-1 TRBV12-5 . . TGTGCTAGTGGTTTGTGGAACACTGAAGCTTTCTTT CASGLWNTEAFF
TRBJ2-7 TRBV5-1 . . TGCGCCAGCAGCCGCGGGACGCTAACCTACGAGCAGTACTTC CASSRGTLTYEQYF
TRBJ1-4 TRBV7-8 TRBD1 . TGTGCCAGCAGCACCGGACAGGGCAGGGAAAAACTGTTTTTT CASSTGQGREKLFF
TRBJ2-7 TRBV7-9 TRBD2 . TGTGCCAGCAGCTTAGTGGGGGGGGTCCCCTACGAGCAGTACTTC CASSLVGGVPYEQYF
TRBJ2-7 TRBV6-5 . . TGTGCCAGCAGTTCCGGGGGTTCCTACGAGCAGTACTTC CASSSGGSYEQYF
TRBJ2-7 TRBV4-3 TRBD2 . TGCGCCAGCAGCCAACCCCCTAGCGGGAGGGCCTACGAGCAGTACTTC CASSQPPSGRAYEQYF
TRBJ1-4 TRBV4-3 . . TGCGCCAGCAGCCAACTCAGGAGTAATGAAAAACTGTTTTTT CASSQLRSNEKLFF
TRBJ1-1 TRBV29-1 . . TGCAGCGCGGGGGTTACGAACACTGAAGCTTTCTTT CSAGVTNTEAFF